The rows below give T cell receptor beta chains drawn from one sample of a study of response to subunit inactivated influenza vaccine. TCRdb itself ran the RT-PCR reads through MiXCR, one entry per CDR3 protein. The sample gives fewer than 800,000 distinct CDR3 sequences, around a sixth of which show up once; around 10% is in the top ten. Here the sequenced sample was PBMCs from blood, taken approximately 13 days after vaccination. These receptors came from a man aged 50-59 years who received an inactivated influenza vaccine. Both conserved end residues are part of each CDR3. Each record gives: V gene, CDR3 length, J gene, CDR3 protein.

TRBV28	15	TRBJ2-7	CASSGRSPSSYEQYF
TRBV2	15	TRBJ2-3	CASKRQLLDTDTQYF
TRBV10-3	13	TRBJ2-5	CAIRGDRQETQYF
TRBV9	15	TRBJ2-2	CASSVGGAETGELFF
TRBV5-1	16	TRBJ2-7	CASSFLPKGRSYEQYF
TRBV7-9	16	TRBJ1-2	CASSLATGLQSDGYTF
TRBV3-1	18	TRBJ2-2	CASSQDRLAGALTGELFF
TRBV10-3	13	TRBJ2-5	CAISAGSGETQYF
TRBV15	16	TRBJ2-3	CATSGGQATSTDTQYF
TRBV7-9	15	TRBJ1-5	CASSLGNLINQPQHF
TRBV29-1	14	TRBJ2-3	CSVVGALTTDTQYF
TRBV9	16	TRBJ2-1	CASSVSGRGSYNEQFF
TRBV15	14	TRBJ1-2	CATSRDLGNYGYTF
TRBV27	14	TRBJ1-4	CASGKGFANEKLFF
TRBV7-2	16	TRBJ2-6	CASSPFGVTGANVLTF
TRBV10-2	15	TRBJ1-1	CASSESIVLNTEAFF
TRBV12-3/TRBV12-4	14	TRBJ1-1	CASSLSRGRTEAFF
TRBV6-5	18	TRBJ1-6	CASSYSKTGGIYNSPLHF
TRBV5-1	13	TRBJ2-1	CASSGVKGYEQFF
TRBV20-1	15	TRBJ2-1	CSASPGTGVYNEQFF
TRBV2	13	TRBJ2-5	CASTPQGEETQYF
TRBV29-1	13	TRBJ1-1	CSVADGSYTEAFF
TRBV12-3/TRBV12-4	14	TRBJ2-2	CASSWDGRTGELFF
TRBV20-1	20	TRBJ2-1	CSARGWRASGSEDIYNEQFF
TRBV20-1	11	TRBJ2-7	CSRGTGREQYF
TRBV19	16	TRBJ2-1	CASDDGFRGAVWEQFF
TRBV28	16	TRBJ2-1	CASSPNKRGRYNEQFF
TRBV12-3/TRBV12-4	15	TRBJ2-5	CASSLIAGGIETQYF
TRBV10-3	14	TRBJ2-3	CAISEGRNTDTQYF
TRBV28	15	TRBJ2-1	CASSKVSSLAYEQFF
TRBV7-2	14	TRBJ2-7	CASSLMGSSYEQYF
TRBV19	15	TRBJ2-7	CASSTGTGGAYEQYF
TRBV7-8	15	TRBJ2-7	CASSLGDRGAYEQYF
TRBV12-3/TRBV12-4	16	TRBJ2-5	CASSPPRSDGQETQYF